This TCR beta chain was profiled in a study of T cell clones after liver transplantation. Background on the study: Pre-transplant mixed lymphocyte reactions yielded third-party-reactive TCRbeta sequences as comparators for graft-donor-reactive sequences. Three of the eight recipients were HCV-positive; the rest had non-autoimmune, non-viral transplant indications.

Study-wide findings and caveats: The donor-reactive repertoire was only partly measurable in a couple of subjects, lacking donor cells.

About this clone: Its antigen remains unidentified.

TCRdb's copy holds only in-frame clones and misses some; the assay was immunoSEQ multiplex PCR. Found here are roughly 100,000 clones, around 84% of them singletons; the top ten hold approximately 3%. In germline, CDR1 is SGHDN, CDR2 FVKESK. The CDR3 is 16 amino acids. V lost 4 bases and J 5 bases, leaving 17 bases between the germline ends. The sequencing here drew on CD4+ T cells from blood, taken around 49 months after liver transplant. The V gene is TRBV14, the J gene TRBJ1-4; the D is unclear. The receptor comes from a human patient who received a liver transplant. The graft donor may have contributed some T cells. The CDR3 DNA is TGTGCCAGCAGCCTTAACGCCGGGTCTCTAAATGAAAAACTGTTTTTT. It encodes CASSLNAGSLNEKLFF.